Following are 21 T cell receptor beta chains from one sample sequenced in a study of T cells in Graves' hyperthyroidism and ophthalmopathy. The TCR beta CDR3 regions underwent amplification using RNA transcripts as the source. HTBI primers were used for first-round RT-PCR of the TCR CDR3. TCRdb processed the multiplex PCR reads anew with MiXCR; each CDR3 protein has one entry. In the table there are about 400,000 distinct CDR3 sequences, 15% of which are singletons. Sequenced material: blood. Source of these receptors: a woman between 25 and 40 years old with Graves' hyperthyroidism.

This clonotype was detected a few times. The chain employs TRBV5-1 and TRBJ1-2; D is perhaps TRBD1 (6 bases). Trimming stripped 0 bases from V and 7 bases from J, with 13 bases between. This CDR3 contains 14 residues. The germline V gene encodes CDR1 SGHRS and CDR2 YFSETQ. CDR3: CASSLDRVAAGYTF. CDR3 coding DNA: TGCGCCAGCAGCTTGGACAGGGTGGCGGCTGGCTACACCTTC.

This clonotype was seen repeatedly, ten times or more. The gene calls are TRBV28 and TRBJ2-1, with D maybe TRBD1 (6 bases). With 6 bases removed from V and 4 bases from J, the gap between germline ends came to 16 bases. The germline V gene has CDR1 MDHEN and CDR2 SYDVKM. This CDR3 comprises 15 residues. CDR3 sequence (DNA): TGTGCCAGCAGGGACGTGGACAGCAATTACAATGAGCAGTTCTTC. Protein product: CASRDVDSNYNEQFF.

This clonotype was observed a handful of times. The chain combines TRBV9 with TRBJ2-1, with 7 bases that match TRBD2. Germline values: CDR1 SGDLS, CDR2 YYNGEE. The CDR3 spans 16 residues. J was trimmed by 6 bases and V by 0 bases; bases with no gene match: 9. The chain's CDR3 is CASSVEGGSRGNEQFF. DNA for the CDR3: TGTGCCAGCAGCGTAGAGGGAGGGAGTAGGGGCAATGAGCAGTTCTTC.

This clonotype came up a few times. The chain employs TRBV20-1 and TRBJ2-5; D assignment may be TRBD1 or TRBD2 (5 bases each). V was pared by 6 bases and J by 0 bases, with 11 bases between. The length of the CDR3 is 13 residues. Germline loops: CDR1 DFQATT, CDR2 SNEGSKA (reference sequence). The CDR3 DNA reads TGCAGTGCGGGGGACGCGAACCAAGAGACCCAGTACTTC. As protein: CSAGDANQETQYF.

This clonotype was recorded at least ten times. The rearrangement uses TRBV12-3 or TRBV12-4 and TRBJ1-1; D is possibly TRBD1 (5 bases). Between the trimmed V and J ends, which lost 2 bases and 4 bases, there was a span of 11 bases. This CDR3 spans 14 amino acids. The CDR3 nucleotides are TGTGCCAGCAGTTTACGGGGGGGTGGCACTGAAGCTTTCTTT. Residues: CASSLRGGGTEAFF.

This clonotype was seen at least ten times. CDR3 DNA sequence: TGTGCCAGCAGTTACTCGAGTTCGGGAGCGGTTTACGAGCAGTACTTC. It is translated as CASSYSSSGAVYEQYF. This chain links TRBV6-5 with TRBJ2-7, with a possible D match to TRBD2 (6 bases). V was shortened by 0 bases and J by 4 bases, with 16 bases between the two germline ends. The CDR3 is 16 residues long. Germline CDR1 is MNHEY and CDR2 is SVGAGI.

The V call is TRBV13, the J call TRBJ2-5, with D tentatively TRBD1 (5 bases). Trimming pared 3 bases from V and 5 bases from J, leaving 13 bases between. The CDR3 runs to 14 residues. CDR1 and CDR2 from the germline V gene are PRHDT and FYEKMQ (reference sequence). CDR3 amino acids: CASSLAGYLETQYF. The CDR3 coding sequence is TGTGCCAGCAGCTTGGCAGGGTACTTGGAGACCCAGTACTTC.

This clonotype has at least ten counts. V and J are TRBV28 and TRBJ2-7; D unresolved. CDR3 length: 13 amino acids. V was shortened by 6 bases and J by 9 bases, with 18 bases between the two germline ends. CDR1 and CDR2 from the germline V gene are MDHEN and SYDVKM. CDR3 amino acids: CASREEHPMGQYF. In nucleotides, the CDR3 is TGTGCCAGCAGGGAAGAACACCCAATGGGGCAGTACTTC.

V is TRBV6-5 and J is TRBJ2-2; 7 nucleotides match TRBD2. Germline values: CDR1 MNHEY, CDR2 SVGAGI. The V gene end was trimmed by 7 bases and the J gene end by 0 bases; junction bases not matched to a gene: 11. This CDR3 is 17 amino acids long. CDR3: CASTLGGGSPNTGELFF. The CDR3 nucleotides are TGTGCCAGCACTTTGGGGGGGGGGAGCCCGAACACCGGGGAGCTGTTTTTT.

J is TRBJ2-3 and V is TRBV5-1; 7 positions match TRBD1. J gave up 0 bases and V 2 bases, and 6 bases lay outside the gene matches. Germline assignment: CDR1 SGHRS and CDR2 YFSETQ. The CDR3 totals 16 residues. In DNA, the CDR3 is TGCGCCAGCAGCTTCCTTGGCAGGGGGAGCACAGATACGCAGTATTTT. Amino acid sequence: CASSFLGRGSTDTQYF.

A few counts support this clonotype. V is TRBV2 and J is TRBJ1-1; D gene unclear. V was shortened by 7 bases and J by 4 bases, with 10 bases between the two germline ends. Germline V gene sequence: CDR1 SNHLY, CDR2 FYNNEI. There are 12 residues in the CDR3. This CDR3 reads CASKVISTEAFF. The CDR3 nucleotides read TGTGCCAGCAAAGTTATAAGCACTGAAGCTTTCTTT.

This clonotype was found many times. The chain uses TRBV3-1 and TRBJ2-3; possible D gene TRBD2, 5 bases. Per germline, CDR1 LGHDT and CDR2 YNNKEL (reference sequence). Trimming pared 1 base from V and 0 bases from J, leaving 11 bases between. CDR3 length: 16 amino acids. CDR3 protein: CASSQGRAESTDTQYF. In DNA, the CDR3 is TGTGCCAGCAGCCAAGGTCGAGCGGAGAGCACAGATACGCAGTATTTT.

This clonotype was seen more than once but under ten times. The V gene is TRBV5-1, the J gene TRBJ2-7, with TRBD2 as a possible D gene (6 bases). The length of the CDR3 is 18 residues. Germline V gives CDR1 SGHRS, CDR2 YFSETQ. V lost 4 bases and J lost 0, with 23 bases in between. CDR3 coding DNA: TGCGCCAGCAGCCTACTGAATCGCACGGGACTTGTCTCCTACGAGCAGTACTTC. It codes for CASSLLNRTGLVSYEQYF.

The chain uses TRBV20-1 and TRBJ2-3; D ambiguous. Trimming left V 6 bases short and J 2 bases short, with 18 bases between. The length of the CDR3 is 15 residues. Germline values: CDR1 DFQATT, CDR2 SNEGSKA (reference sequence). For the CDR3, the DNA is TGCAGTGCAATATTCCCCCAGTACAACACAGATACGCAGTATTTT. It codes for CSAIFPQYNTDTQYF.

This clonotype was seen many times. CDR3 sequence: CSASGVTDTQYF. CDR3 in DNA: TGCAGTGCTAGTGGGGTCACAGATACGCAGTATTTT. The chain recombines TRBV20-1 with TRBJ2-3, with D unresolved. V was trimmed by 3 bases and J by 2 bases, leaving 6 bases between them. Per germline, CDR1 DFQATT and CDR2 SNEGSKA (reference sequence). The CDR3 covers 12 residues.

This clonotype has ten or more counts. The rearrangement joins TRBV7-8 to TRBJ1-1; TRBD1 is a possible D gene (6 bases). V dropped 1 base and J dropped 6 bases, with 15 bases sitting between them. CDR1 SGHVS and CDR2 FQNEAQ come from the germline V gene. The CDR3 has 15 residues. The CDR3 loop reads CASSLEGLGASEAFF. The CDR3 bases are TGTGCCAGCAGCTTAGAGGGTTTGGGGGCATCTGAAGCTTTCTTT.

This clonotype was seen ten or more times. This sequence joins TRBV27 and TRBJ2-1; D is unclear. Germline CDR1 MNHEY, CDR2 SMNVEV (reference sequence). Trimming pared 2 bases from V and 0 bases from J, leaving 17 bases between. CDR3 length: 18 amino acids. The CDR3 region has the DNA TGTGCCAGCAGTTTAAGGGTTTATAAGTTAGGCTCCTACAATGAGCAGTTCTTC. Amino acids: CASSLRVYKLGSYNEQFF.

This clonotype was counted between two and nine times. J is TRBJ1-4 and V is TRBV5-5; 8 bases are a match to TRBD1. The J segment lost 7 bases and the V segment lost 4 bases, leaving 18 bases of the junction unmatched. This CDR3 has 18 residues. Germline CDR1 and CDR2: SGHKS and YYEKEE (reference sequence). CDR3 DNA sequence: TGTGCCAGCAGCCGGACTGGACAGGGCGGTAGGGTCGGTGAAAAACTGTTTTTT. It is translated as CASSRTGQGGRVGEKLFF.

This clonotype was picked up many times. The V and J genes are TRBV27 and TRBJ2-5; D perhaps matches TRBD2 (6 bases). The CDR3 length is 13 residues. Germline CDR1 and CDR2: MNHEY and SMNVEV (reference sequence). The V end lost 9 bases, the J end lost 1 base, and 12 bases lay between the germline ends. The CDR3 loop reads CASGGTSQETQYF. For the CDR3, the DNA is TGTGCCAGTGGGGGGACTTCCCAAGAGACCCAGTACTTC.

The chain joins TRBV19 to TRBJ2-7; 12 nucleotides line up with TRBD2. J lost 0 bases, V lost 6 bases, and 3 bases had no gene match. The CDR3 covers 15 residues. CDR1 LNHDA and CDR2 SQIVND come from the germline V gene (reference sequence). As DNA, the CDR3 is TGTGCCAGTAGCTCTAGCGGGAGGGACTCCTACGAGCAGTACTTC. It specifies CASSSSGRDSYEQYF.

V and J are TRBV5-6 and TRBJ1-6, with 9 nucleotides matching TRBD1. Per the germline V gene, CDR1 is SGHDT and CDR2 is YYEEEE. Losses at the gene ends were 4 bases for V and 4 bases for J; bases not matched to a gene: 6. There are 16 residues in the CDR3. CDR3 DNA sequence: TGTGCCAGCAGCGGTGGGACAGGGCTTTATAATTCACCCCTCCACTTT. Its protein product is CASSGGTGLYNSPLHF.